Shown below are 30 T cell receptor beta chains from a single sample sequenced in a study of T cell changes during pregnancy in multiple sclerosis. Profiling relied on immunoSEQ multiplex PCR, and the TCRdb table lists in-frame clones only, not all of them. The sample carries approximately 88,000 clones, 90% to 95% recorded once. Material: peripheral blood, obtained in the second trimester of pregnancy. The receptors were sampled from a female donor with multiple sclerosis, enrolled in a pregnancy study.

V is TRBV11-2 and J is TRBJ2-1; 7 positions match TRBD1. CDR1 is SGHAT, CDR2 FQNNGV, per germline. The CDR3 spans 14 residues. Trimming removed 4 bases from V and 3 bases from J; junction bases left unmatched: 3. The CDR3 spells CASSSGQFYNEQFF. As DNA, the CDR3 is TGTGCCAGCAGCTCGGGACAGTTCTACAATGAGCAGTTCTTC. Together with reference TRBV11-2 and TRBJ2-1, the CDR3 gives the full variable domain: EAGVAQSPRYKIIEKRQSVAFWCNPISGHATLYWYQQILGQGPKLLIQFQNNGVVDDSQLPKDRFSAERLKGVDSTLKIQPAKLEDSAVYLCASSSGQFYNEQFFGPGTRLTVL.

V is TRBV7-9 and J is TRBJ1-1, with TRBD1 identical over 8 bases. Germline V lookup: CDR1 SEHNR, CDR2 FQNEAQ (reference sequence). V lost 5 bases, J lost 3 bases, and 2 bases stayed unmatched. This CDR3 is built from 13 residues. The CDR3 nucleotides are TGTGCCAGCAGCACAGGGGGGGACACTGAAGCTTTCTTT. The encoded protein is CASSTGGDTEAFF.

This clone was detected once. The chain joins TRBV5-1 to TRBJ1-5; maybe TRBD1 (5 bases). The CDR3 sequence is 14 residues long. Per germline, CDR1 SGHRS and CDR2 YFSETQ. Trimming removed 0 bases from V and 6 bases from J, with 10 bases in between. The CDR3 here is CASSLGREGQPQHF. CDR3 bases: TGCGCCAGCAGCTTGGGCAGGGAAGGTCAGCCCCAGCATTTT. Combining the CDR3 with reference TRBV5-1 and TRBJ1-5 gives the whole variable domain KAGVTQTPRYLIKTRGQQVTLSCSPISGHRSVSWYQQTPGQGLQFLFEYFSETQRNKGNFPGRFSGRQFSNSRSEMNVSTLELGDSALYLCASSLGREGQPQHFGDGTRLSIL.

CDR3 region: CASSLGTRGLEETQYF. The CDR3, as DNA: TGCGCCAGCAGCTTGGGGACCAGGGGGTTGGAGGAGACCCAGTACTTC. The chain links TRBV5-1 to TRBJ2-5; TRBD1 matches 7 bases. Germline trimming cut 0 bases from V and 5 bases from J; bases unmatched to any gene: 10. The CDR3 covers 16 residues. Germline CDR1 and CDR2: SGHRS and YFSETQ. The full variable domain, completed using reference TRBV5-1 and TRBJ2-5, is KAGVTQTPRYLIKTRGQQVTLSCSPISGHRSVSWYQQTPGQGLQFLFEYFSETQRNKGNFPGRFSGRQFSNSRSEMNVSTLELGDSALYLCASSLGTRGLEETQYFGPGTRLLVL.

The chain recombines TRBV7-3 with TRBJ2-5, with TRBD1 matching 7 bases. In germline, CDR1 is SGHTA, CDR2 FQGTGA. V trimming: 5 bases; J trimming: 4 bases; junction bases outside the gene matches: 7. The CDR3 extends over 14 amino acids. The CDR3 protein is CASSLTGIGETQYF. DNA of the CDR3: TGTGCCAGCAGCCTGACAGGGATAGGAGAGACCCAGTACTTC.

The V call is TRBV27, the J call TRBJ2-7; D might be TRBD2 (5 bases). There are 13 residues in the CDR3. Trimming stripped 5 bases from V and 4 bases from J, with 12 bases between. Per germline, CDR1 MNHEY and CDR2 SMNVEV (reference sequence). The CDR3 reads CASSLGRPYEQYF. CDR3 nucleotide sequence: TGTGCCAGCAGTCTAGGGAGACCATACGAGCAGTACTTC.

The CDR3: CASSPIIAGASGELFF. The DNA for the CDR3 is TGTGCCAGCAGCCCGATAATAGCGGGAGCTTCCGGGGAGCTGTTTTTT. V usage is TRBV9 and J usage is TRBJ2-2; TRBD2 matches at 9 bases. Germline CDR1 is SGDLS and CDR2 is YYNGEE. V lost 4 bases, J lost 6 bases, and 10 bases stayed unmatched. This CDR3 spans 16 amino acids.

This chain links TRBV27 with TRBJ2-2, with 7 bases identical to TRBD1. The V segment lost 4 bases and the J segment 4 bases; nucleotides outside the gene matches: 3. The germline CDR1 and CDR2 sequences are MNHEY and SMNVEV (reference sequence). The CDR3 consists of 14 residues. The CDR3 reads CASSWAGGTGELFF. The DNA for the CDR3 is TGTGCCAGCAGTTGGGCAGGGGGCACCGGGGAGCTGTTTTTT.

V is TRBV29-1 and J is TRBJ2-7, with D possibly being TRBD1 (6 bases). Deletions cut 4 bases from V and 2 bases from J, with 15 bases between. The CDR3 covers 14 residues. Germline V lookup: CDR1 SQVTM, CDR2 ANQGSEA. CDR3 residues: CSVVSQGNTYEQYF. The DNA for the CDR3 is TGCAGCGTTGTGTCGCAGGGGAATACCTACGAGCAGTACTTC.

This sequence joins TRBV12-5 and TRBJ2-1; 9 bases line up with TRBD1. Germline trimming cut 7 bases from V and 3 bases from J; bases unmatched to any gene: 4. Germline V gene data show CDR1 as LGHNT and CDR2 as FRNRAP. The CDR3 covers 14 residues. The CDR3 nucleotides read TGTGCTAGTGTCGGGGGACAGGGCTACAATGAGCAGTTCTTC. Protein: CASVGGQGYNEQFF.

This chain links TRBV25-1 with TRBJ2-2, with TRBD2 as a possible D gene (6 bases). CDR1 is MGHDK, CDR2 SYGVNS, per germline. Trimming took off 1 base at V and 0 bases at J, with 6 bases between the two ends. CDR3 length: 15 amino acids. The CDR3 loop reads CASSEWGANTGELFF. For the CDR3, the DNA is TGTGCCAGCAGTGAATGGGGGGCGAACACCGGGGAGCTGTTTTTT.

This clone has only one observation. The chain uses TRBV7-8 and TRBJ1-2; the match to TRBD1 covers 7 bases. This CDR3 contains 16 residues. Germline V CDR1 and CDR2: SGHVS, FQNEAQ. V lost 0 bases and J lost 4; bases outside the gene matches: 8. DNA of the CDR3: TGTGCCAGCAGCTTAGCGTACAGGGGATCGGCCTATGGCTACACCTTC. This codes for CASSLAYRGSAYGYTF.

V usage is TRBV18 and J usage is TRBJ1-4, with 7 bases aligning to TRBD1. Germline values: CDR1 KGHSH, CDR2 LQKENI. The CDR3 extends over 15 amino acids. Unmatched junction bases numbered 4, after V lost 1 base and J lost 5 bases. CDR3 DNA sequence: TGTGCCAGCTCACCACAGGGGGCGTCGAATGAAAAACTGTTTTTT. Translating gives CASSPQGASNEKLFF.

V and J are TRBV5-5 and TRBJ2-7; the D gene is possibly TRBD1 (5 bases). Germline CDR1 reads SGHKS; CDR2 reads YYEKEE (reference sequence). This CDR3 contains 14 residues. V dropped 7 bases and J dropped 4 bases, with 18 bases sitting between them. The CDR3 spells CASADSRSPYEQYF. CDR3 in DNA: TGTGCCAGCGCTGACAGCCGGAGTCCTTACGAGCAGTACTTC.

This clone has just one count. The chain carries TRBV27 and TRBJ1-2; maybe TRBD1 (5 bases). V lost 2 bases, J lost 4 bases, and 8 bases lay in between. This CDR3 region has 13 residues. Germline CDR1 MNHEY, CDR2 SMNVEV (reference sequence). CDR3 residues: CASSLKGVYGYTF. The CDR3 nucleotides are TGTGCCAGCAGTTTAAAAGGGGTCTATGGCTACACCTTC.

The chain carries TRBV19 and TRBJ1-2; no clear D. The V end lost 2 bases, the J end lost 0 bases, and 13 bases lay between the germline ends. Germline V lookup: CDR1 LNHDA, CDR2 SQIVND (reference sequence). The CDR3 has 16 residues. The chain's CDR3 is CASSIQIGVANYGYTF. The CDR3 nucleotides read TGTGCCAGTAGTATACAGATTGGAGTTGCTAACTATGGCTACACCTTC.

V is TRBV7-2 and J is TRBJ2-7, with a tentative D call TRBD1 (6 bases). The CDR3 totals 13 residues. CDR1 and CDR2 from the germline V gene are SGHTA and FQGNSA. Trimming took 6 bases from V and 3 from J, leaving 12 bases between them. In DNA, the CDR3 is TGTGCCAGCAGTCGACAGGACAGCTACGAGCAGTACTTC. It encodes CASSRQDSYEQYF.

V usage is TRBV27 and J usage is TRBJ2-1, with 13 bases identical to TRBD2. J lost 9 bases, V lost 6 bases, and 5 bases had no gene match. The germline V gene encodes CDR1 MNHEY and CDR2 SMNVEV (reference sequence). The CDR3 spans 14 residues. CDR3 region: CASSTSGRAGEQFF. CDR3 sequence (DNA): TGTGCCAGCAGCACTAGCGGGAGGGCGGGTGAGCAGTTCTTC.

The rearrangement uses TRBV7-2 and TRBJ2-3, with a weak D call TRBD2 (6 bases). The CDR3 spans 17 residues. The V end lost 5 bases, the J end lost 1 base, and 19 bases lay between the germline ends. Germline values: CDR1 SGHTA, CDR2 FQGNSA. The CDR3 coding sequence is TGTGCCAGCAGCCCCCAGGCCGGGACTCATGGCACAGATACGCAGTATTTT. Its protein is CASSPQAGTHGTDTQYF.

The CDR3 loop reads CASRPPGQGLATNEKLFF. DNA of the CDR3: TGTGCCAGCAGACCCCCGGGACAGGGCCTTGCAACTAATGAAAAACTGTTTTTT. The rearrangement links TRBV28 to TRBJ1-4; 9 bases are shared with TRBD1. The CDR3 length is 18 residues. Germline values: CDR1 MDHEN, CDR2 SYDVKM. With 6 bases clipped from V and 0 bases from J, the junction kept 11 bases outside the gene matches.

This CDR3 is CASSWIGGRSYEQYF. In nucleotides, the CDR3 is TGTGCCAGCAGCTGGATAGGCGGGAGGTCCTACGAGCAGTACTTC. The chain couples TRBV7-2 to TRBJ2-7, with 8 bases matching TRBD2. V lost 4 bases to trimming and J lost 1 base; unmatched junction nucleotides: 6. Germline CDR1 and CDR2: SGHTA and FQGNSA. This CDR3 comprises 15 residues.

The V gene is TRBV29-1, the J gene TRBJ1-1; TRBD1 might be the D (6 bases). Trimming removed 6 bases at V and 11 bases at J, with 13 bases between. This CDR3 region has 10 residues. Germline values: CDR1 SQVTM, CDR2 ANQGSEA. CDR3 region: CSVSPQGAFF. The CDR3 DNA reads TGCAGCGTATCCCCCCAGGGGGCTTTCTTT.

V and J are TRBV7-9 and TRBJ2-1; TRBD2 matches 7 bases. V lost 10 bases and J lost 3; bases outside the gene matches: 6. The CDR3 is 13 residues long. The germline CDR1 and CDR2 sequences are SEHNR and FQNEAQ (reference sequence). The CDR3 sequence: CAKTSGNYNEQFF. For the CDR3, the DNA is TGTGCCAAAACCAGCGGGAACTACAATGAGCAGTTCTTC.

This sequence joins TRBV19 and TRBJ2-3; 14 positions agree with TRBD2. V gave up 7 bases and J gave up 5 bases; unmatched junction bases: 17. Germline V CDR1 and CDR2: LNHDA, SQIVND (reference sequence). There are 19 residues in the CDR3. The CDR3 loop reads CASTQWPIGTSGRRDTQYF. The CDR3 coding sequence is TGTGCCAGTACCCAATGGCCCATTGGGACTAGCGGGAGAAGAGATACGCAGTATTTT.

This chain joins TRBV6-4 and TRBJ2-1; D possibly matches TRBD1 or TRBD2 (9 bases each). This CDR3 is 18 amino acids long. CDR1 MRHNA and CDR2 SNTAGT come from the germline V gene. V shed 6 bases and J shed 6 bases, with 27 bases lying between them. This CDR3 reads CASSTGGLAGVPLNEQFF. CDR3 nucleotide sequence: TGTGCCAGCAGCACAGGGGGCTTAGCGGGAGTACCCCTCAATGAGCAGTTCTTC.

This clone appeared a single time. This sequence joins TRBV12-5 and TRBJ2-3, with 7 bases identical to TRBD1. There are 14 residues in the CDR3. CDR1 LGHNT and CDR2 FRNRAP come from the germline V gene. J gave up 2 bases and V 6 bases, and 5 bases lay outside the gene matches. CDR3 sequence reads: CASGLGQTTDTQYF. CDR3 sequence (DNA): TGTGCTAGTGGCCTGGGACAGACCACAGATACGCAGTATTTT.

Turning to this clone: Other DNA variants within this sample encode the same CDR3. CDR3 amino acids: CAISDSGNEQFF. The DNA for the CDR3 is TGTGCCATCAGTGACTCAGGTAATGAGCAGTTCTTC. The V gene is TRBV10-3, the J gene TRBJ2-1, with D unclear. The CDR3 spans 12 residues. Trimming pared 3 bases from V and 7 bases from J, leaving 7 bases between. CDR1 ENHRY and CDR2 SYGVKD come from the germline V gene.

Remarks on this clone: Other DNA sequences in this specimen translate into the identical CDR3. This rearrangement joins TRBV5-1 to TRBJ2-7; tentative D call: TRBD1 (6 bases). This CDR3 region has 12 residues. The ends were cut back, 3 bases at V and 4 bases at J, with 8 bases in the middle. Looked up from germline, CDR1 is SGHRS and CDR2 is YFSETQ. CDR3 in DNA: TGCGCCAGCAGCTCCCAGGGGTACGAGCAGTACTTC. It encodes CASSSQGYEQYF. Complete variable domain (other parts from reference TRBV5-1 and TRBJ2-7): KAGVTQTPRYLIKTRGQQVTLSCSPISGHRSVSWYQQTPGQGLQFLFEYFSETQRNKGNFPGRFSGRQFSNSRSEMNVSTLELGDSALYLCASSSQGYEQYFGPGTRLTVT.

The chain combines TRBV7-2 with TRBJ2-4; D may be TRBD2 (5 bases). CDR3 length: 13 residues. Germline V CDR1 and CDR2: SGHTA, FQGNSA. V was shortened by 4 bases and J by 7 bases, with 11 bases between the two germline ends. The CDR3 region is CASSSGSANIQYF. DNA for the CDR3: TGTGCCAGCAGCTCGGGATCAGCGAACATTCAGTACTTC.

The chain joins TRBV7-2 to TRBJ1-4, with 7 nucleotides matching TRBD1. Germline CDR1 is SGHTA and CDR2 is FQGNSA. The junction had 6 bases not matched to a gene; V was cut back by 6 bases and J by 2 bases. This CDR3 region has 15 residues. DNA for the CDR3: TGTGCCAGCAGAAGGGGCAGGGGGACTAATGAAAAACTGTTTTTT. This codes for CASRRGRGTNEKLFF.